The present T cell receptor beta chain was sequenced within a study of T-cell reconstitution after alpha-beta-depleted transplantation in children. Regarding the study as a whole: The study reportedly traced alpha-beta T cells about two months after transplant to several hundred expanded graft clones. T-cell numbers and diversity one year post-transplant derived largely from freshly generated T cells.

V lost 5 bases and J lost 5; bases outside the gene matches: 5. Per the germline V gene, CDR1 is SGHVS and CDR2 is FNYEAQ. The CDR3 has 13 residues. Unique molecular identifiers were incorporated when the TCRbeta library was constructed. TCRdb ran MiXCR on the PCR reads and lists one entry per CDR3 protein. In the table there are about 310,000 distinct CDR3 sequences, 20% to 30% of which are singletons. In its sample, this clonotype was seen a few times. Its target is unknown. The sequence derives from a male patient younger than 18 who had a stem cell transplant for acute lymphoblastic leukemia, so the T cells may come from the graft donor. Here the sequenced sample was PBMCs, mostly from graft donor cells, taken 180 days after TCRalphabeta/CD19-depleted stem cell transplant. This rearrangement joins TRBV7-6 to TRBJ2-7, with 8 bases identical to TRBD2. CDR3: CASSPGLADEQYF. The CDR3 DNA is TGTGCCAGCAGCCCAGGACTAGCCGACGAGCAGTACTTC.